The rows below give T cell receptor beta chains drawn from one sample of a study of OX40 agonist ivuxolimab in advanced cancers. Some clones are missing from TCRdb's copy, which holds only in-frame ones; the method was immunoSEQ multiplex PCR. The sample comprises tens of thousands of clones, 86% of which are singletons, and 2% to 2.5% rests with the top ten. The sequenced sample was CD4+ or CD8+ T cells sorted from blood, obtained in a trial of the OX40 agonist ivuxolimab. These receptors came from an adult with an advanced solid tumor such as melanoma, head and neck, liver or kidney cancer. Both conserved end residues are part of each CDR3. D genes are given only for firm matches. Not all rows give a size; the values are once, few, many and, for expanded clones, a class.

V gene,clone size,D gene,J gene,CDR3 DNA,CDR3 protein
TRBV9,once,.,TRBJ2-1,TGTGCCAGCAGCGTGGCACCGAGGGTTTACGATGAGCAGTTCTTC,CASSVAPRVYDEQFF
TRBV7-6,.,TRBD1,TRBJ2-7,TGTGCCAGCAGCCTCGGGACAGGGGGCGCGGTAAAGTACTTC,CASSLGTGGAVKYF
TRBV19,.,TRBD1,TRBJ1-2,TGTGCCAGTAGTGCCCCGCAGGGGGCAGTTGGCTACACCTTC,CASSAPQGAVGYTF
TRBV7-2,few,.,TRBJ2-7,TGTGCCAGCAGCTTACCCCGTTCAATTCGCAGCGAGCAGTACTTC,CASSLPRSIRSEQYF
TRBV6-5,.,.,TRBJ2-7,TGTGCCAGCAGTTACTCTTCCGGGACGGGCTCCTACGAGCAGTACTTC,CASSYSSGTGSYEQYF
TRBV7-9,.,.,TRBJ1-6,TGTGCCAGCAGCCTGAGTGCTATTAATTCACCCCTCCACTTT,CASSLSAINSPLHF
TRBV5-1,few,TRBD1,TRBJ1-1,TGCGCCAGCAGCTCTTACGAGGACAGGGGGAACACTGAAGCTTTCTTT,CASSSYEDRGNTEAFF
TRBV5-4,.,.,TRBJ2-3,TGTGCCAGCAGCTTGGTTTCTGGCACAGATACGCAGTATTTT,CASSLVSGTDTQYF
TRBV18,once,.,TRBJ2-7,TGTGCCAGCTCACCCCGACAGAGTGTCTACGAGCAGTACTTC,CASSPRQSVYEQYF
TRBV28,.,TRBD1,TRBJ1-2,TGTGCCAGCACATCAGGGGGCAGTAACTATGGCTACACCTTC,CASTSGGSNYGYTF
TRBV7-8,.,.,TRBJ2-5,TGTGCCAGCAGCCTAATTAGGACCCTCAGGCGAGGCCAAGAGACCCAGTACTTC,CASSLIRTLRRGQETQYF
TRBV6-5,.,TRBD1,TRBJ1-6,TGTGCCAGCAGTTACTCAGGGGGCTCTAATTCACCCCTCCACTTT,CASSYSGGSNSPLHF
TRBV28,.,.,TRBJ2-1,TGTGCCAGCAGAGTAGGGCCTACGTCCGATGAGCAGTTCTTC,CASRVGPTSDEQFF
TRBV5-3,once,TRBD1,TRBJ1-5,TGTGCCAGAAGCTTGATTGTGGCAGGGGGTATGAATCAGCCCCAGCATTTT,CARSLIVAGGMNQPQHF
TRBV5-1,.,.,TRBJ2-3,TGCGCCAGCAGCTTACCTAGCACAGATACGCAGTATTTT,CASSLPSTDTQYF
TRBV7-2,.,.,TRBJ1-2,TGTGCCAGCAGCTTCGGAGCTAACTATGGCTACACCTTC,CASSFGANYGYTF
TRBV7-3,.,TRBD2,TRBJ2-3,TGTGCCAGCAGCATCGCCGGGACTAGCGGCACAGATACGCAGTATTTT,CASSIAGTSGTDTQYF
TRBV7-2,.,.,TRBJ2-5,TGTGCCAGCAGCCTAACTCGGGACAAAGAGACCCAGTACTTC,CASSLTRDKETQYF
TRBV18,.,.,TRBJ1-3,TGTGCCAGCTCATCGCAACGGCAAAACATGGGAGGAAACACCATATATTTT,CASSSQRQNMGGNTIYF
TRBV11-1,.,TRBD1,TRBJ2-7,TGTGCCAGCAGCTTAGCGGACAGGGGTAACTCCTTCTCCTACGAGCAGTACTTC,CASSLADRGNSFSYEQYF
TRBV5-1,.,.,TRBJ1-1,TGCGCCAGCAGCTTGCCATGGGGGGACACTGAAGCTTTCTTT,CASSLPWGDTEAFF
TRBV11-3,.,.,TRBJ1-1,TGTGCCAGTTCCAGGGGTGTGGACACTGAAGCTTTCTTT,CASSRGVDTEAFF